One T cell receptor beta chain is described in this entry. The specificity of this receptor is unknown. Base quality data are lacking; no much larger clone is found one base away. Receptor amplification or capture employed the immunoSEQ multiplex PCR assay. In its TCRdb copy, this immuneACCESS table keeps in-frame sequences only and misses some clones. Where compared with another copy, unresolved V genes explain less than half of these, and the others have no known cause. A total of 150,000 or so clones appear in this sample, roughly 93% of them only once. The top ten constitute approximately 4% of the sample. The junction shows trimming of 6 bases on V and 6 bases on J, and the gene matches do not reach 12 bases of it. The CDR3 spans 15 residues, from the cysteine through the phenylalanine. Only the CDR3 DNA stays, 45 bases, in frame from base 1. Per the germline V gene, SNHLY is the CDR1 and FYNNEI is the CDR2.

The sample belongs to a study of control samples from healthy donors and cancer patients (dated by TCRdb to the early 2020s). The origin of this receptor is a woman aged 55-75 years in good health. Material: blood. The chain links TRBV2 with TRBJ2-3; TRBD2 aligns with 7 central bases. The nucleotide sequence reads TGTGCCAGCAGCGCTGTAGTGGGGGGGTGGGATACGCAGTATTTT. Its protein product is CASSAVVGGWDTQYF.